A single sample is the source of the 14 T cell receptor beta chains below, sequenced in a study of blood T cells in healthy people across ages. Combining a sample-barcoded 5' primer with a J-beta primer mix, a second PCR ran for about 6 to 11 cycles. TCRdb re-called the 5' RACE reads with MiXCR, one entry per CDR3 protein. Of some 1 million distinct CDR3 sequences listed, roughly 45% were seen once; the top ten hold approximately 17%. What was sequenced was blood. The receptors derive from a woman in her sixties in good health.

This clonotype has just a few counts. The chain employs TRBV19 and TRBJ2-1; maybe TRBD2 (6 bases). The J call may be mistaken, given a closer DNA end match to TRBJ2-7. The CDR3 runs 16 residues. Germline CDR1 and CDR2: LNHDA and SQIVND (reference sequence). The CDR3 coding sequence is TGTGCCAGTAGTATACGGGCGGGAAACTCCTACAATGAGCAGTACTTC. Amino acids: CASSIRAGNSYNEQYF.

The rearrangement links TRBV15 to TRBJ2-7; D is undetermined. Germline V gives CDR1 LNHNV, CDR2 YYDKDF (reference sequence). CDR3 length: 11 amino acids. V gave up 4 bases and J gave up 3 bases, with 4 bases separating them. The CDR3 region has the DNA TGTGCCACCAGCAACAACTACGAGCAGTACTTC. Residues: CATSNNYEQYF.

This clonotype appeared a few times. This chain joins TRBV7-2 and TRBJ1-2; 7 nucleotides align to TRBD1. Looked up from germline, CDR1 is SGHTA and CDR2 is FQGNSA. There are 16 residues in the CDR3. V lost 5 bases to trimming and J lost 5 bases; unmatched junction nucleotides: 14. The CDR3 spells CASSPPEGAPGYGYTF. CDR3 bases: TGTGCCAGCAGCCCCCCTGAGGGGGCGCCCGGGTATGGCTACACCTTC. Together with reference TRBV7-2 and TRBJ1-2, the CDR3 gives the full variable domain: GAGVSQSPSNKVTEKGKDVELRCDPISGHTALYWYRQSLGQGLEFLIYFQGNSAPDKSGLPSDRFSAERTGGSVSTLTIQRTQQEDSAVYLCASSPPEGAPGYGYTFGSGTRLTVV.

The chain joins TRBV18 to TRBJ2-5; 9 positions match TRBD1. The J call may be mistaken, given a closer DNA end match to TRBJ2-7. Looked up from germline, CDR1 is KGHSH and CDR2 is LQKENI. This CDR3 comprises 15 residues. The CDR3 here is CASSPTGQGLSEQYF. CDR3 nucleotide sequence: TGTGCCAGCTCACCAACCGGACAGGGGCTGAGCGAGCAGTACTTC.

Only a few counts were recorded for this clonotype. This chain links TRBV14 with TRBJ2-5, with 7 bases matching TRBD1. The V gene end was trimmed by 5 bases and the J gene end by 1 base; junction bases not matched to a gene: 13. The CDR3 extends over 17 amino acids. The germline gives CDR1 SGHDN, CDR2 FVKESK. The CDR3 is CASSSRSGQPIQETQYF. The CDR3 DNA follows: TGTGCCAGCAGCTCACGATCGGGACAGCCGATCCAAGAGACCCAGTACTTC.

This chain joins TRBV7-8 and TRBJ2-7; 12 nucleotides match TRBD2. This CDR3 region has 19 residues. Per germline, CDR1 SGHVS and CDR2 FQNEAQ. V dropped 5 bases and J dropped 2; count of bases not matched to a gene: 16. CDR3 region: CASSAEEVTSGSNPYEQYF. DNA of the CDR3: TGTGCCAGCAGCGCTGAGGAGGTGACTAGCGGGAGCAACCCCTACGAGCAGTACTTC.

The chain recombines TRBV5-5 with TRBJ2-1; possible D gene TRBD2, 6 bases. The CDR3 extends over 12 amino acids. Between the trimmed V and J ends, which lost 6 bases and 8 bases, there was a span of 12 bases. The germline CDR1 and CDR2 sequences are SGHKS and YYEKEE (reference sequence). This CDR3 reads CASTPPSDEQFF. The CDR3 nucleotides are TGTGCCAGCACCCCACCTAGCGATGAGCAGTTCTTC.

In its sample, this clonotype was seen a few times. V usage is TRBV7-6 and J usage is TRBJ2-7; TRBD2 matches at 11 bases. V was pared by 5 bases and J by 2 bases, with 8 bases of the junction left unmatched. CDR3 length: 16 amino acids. Germline V CDR1 and CDR2: SGHVS, FNYEAQ. The CDR3 loop is CASSRAGLAETYEQYF. DNA for the CDR3: TGTGCCAGCAGCCGCGCGGGACTAGCGGAAACCTACGAGCAGTACTTC.

This clonotype appeared a few times. This chain joins TRBV7-3 and TRBJ2-3; no reliable D call. CDR1 is SGHTA, CDR2 FQGTGA, per germline. This CDR3 has 15 amino acids. The V end was cut by 5 bases, the J end by 0 bases, with 12 bases between. The CDR3 DNA follows: TGTGCCAGCAGCCTCCTTGCCTCTAGCACAGATACGCAGTATTTT. This translates into CASSLLASSTDTQYF. The full variable domain, with the rest looked up from reference TRBV7-3 and TRBJ2-3, is GAGVSQTPSNKVTEKGKYVELRCDPISGHTALYWYRQSLGQGPEFLIYFQGTGAADDSGLPNDRFFAVRPEGSVSTLKIQRTERGDSAVYLCASSLLASSTDTQYFGPGTRLTVL.

This clonotype was seen many times. This chain connects TRBV4-1 to TRBJ2-3; 9 positions agree with TRBD2. V lost 6 bases, J lost 1 base, and 5 bases stayed unmatched. Germline V gene sequence: CDR1 MGHRA, CDR2 YSYEKL. The CDR3 extends over 15 amino acids. CDR3 bases: TGCGCCAGCAGAGAGCGGACTAGCGGCACAGATACGCAGTATTTT. It specifies CASRERTSGTDTQYF.

This clonotype was counted only a few times. The chain uses TRBV29-1 and TRBJ1-5; no clear D gene. Germline V gives CDR1 SQVTM, CDR2 ANQGSEA. The V gene lost 2 bases and the J gene lost 7 bases, with 6 bases spanning the gap. The CDR3 extends over 11 amino acids. The CDR3: CSVERWQPQHF. CDR3 sequence (DNA): TGCAGCGTTGAACGGTGGCAGCCCCAGCATTTT.

The chain has TRBV18 and TRBJ1-6, with D possibly TRBD1 on 6 matching bases. Germline assignment: CDR1 KGHSH and CDR2 LQKENI. Deletions cut 3 bases from V and 6 bases from J, with 12 bases between. This CDR3 is built from 15 residues. The CDR3 protein is CASSPLQGSNSPLHF. The CDR3 DNA sequence: TGTGCCAGCTCACCCCTACAGGGCTCTAATTCACCCCTCCACTTT.

This clonotype turned up a few times. The chain links TRBV20-1 to TRBJ1-2; 7 positions match TRBD1. Per the germline V gene, CDR1 is DFQATT and CDR2 is SNEGSKA (reference sequence). The CDR3 runs to 14 residues. With 2 bases clipped from V and 8 bases from J, the junction kept 11 bases outside the gene matches. The CDR3, as DNA: TGCAGTGCTAGAACCCCAACAGGGGCTCGCGGCTACACCTTC. Protein sequence: CSARTPTGARGYTF.

The chain recombines TRBV20-1 with TRBJ2-1; 9 bases are shared with TRBD1. The trim removed 4 bases at V and 3 bases at J, leaving 7 bases unmatched. Germline CDR1 DFQATT, CDR2 SNEGSKA (reference sequence). The CDR3 runs 15 residues. This CDR3 reads CSATKPGQGYNEQFF. CDR3 DNA sequence: TGCAGTGCTACAAAACCGGGACAGGGCTACAATGAGCAGTTCTTC.